Below are 13 T cell receptor beta chains sequenced from a single sample in a study of cytomegalovirus exposure and HLA in healthy donors. The primer mix had 60 Vbeta and 13 Jbeta primers. Data came from immunoSEQ multiplex PCR; TCRdb stores just in-frame clones and leaves some out. In the table there are about 160,000 clones, 76% of which are singletons. Sequenced material: PBMCs. The receptors stem from a female donor in good health and CMV-seronegative.

This chain connects TRBV18 to TRBJ2-7; the match to TRBD1 covers 7 bases. V gave up 3 bases and J gave up 4 bases; unmatched junction bases: 6. This CDR3 is 14 amino acids long. Germline assignment: CDR1 KGHSH and CDR2 LQKENI. The CDR3 nucleotides read TGTGCCAGCTCACCCTCGGACAGGTTTTACGAGCAGTACTTC. Translated: CASSPSDRFYEQYF.

This clone was seen only a few times. V and J are TRBV30 and TRBJ1-1, with unresolved D. Between the trimmed V and J ends, which lost 4 bases and 1 base, there was a span of 7 bases. CDR1 is GTSNPN, CDR2 SVGIG, per germline (reference sequence). The CDR3 runs 12 residues. In DNA, the CDR3 is TGTGCCTGGAAACAGCCGAACACTGAAGCTTTCTTT. Translated: CAWKQPNTEAFF.

This chain links TRBV5-4 with TRBJ2-3; D may be TRBD1 (7 bases). Germline V CDR1 and CDR2: SGHNT, YYREEE (reference sequence). Trimming shortened V by 0 bases and J by 1 base, and 9 bases separated the two germline ends. The CDR3 runs to 15 residues. CDR3 amino acids: CASSLAGGRTDTQYF. In DNA form, the CDR3 reads TGTGCCAGCAGCTTGGCAGGGGGGCGCACAGATACGCAGTATTTT.

This chain links TRBV4-1 with TRBJ1-1, with 7 bases that match TRBD1. The CDR3 contains 15 residues. Germline V gene sequence: CDR1 MGHRA, CDR2 YSYEKL. With 1 base clipped from V and 1 base from J, the junction kept 3 bases outside the gene matches. Written as DNA, the CDR3 is TGCGCCAGCAGCCAAGTCCGGGACAGGAACACTGAAGCTTTCTTT. It yields the protein CASSQVRDRNTEAFF.

This clone showed up just once. The chain joins TRBV6-1 to TRBJ2-7; tentative D call: TRBD2 (5 bases). V was trimmed by 5 bases and J by 1 base, leaving 15 bases between them. This CDR3 spans 15 amino acids. CDR1 and CDR2 (germline): MNHNS, SASEGT. Here the CDR3 reads CASSLTSGRSYEQYF. CDR3 DNA sequence: TGTGCCAGCAGTCTGACGAGCGGAAGATCCTACGAGCAGTACTTC.

J is TRBJ1-1 and V is TRBV2; TRBD1 aligns across 8 bases. Germline trimming cut 4 bases from V and 11 bases from J; bases unmatched to any gene: 6. CDR1 SNHLY and CDR2 FYNNEI come from the germline V gene. The CDR3 runs 12 residues. This CDR3 is CASSGTGKRAFF. The CDR3 region has the DNA TGTGCCAGCAGTGGGACAGGGAAGAGGGCTTTCTTT.

The chain couples TRBV29-1 to TRBJ1-2; 9 bases match TRBD1. The CDR3 is 14 amino acids. CDR1 SQVTM and CDR2 ANQGSEA come from the germline V gene. CDR3 loop: CTTLGTGSNYGYTF. CDR3 sequence (DNA): TGCACCACCCTGGGGACAGGGTCTAACTATGGCTACACCTTC.

The rearrangement joins TRBV28 to TRBJ2-5; 7 nucleotides match TRBD2. The better agreement between TRBJ2-7 and the DNA end casts doubt on the J call. Germline CDR1 and CDR2: MDHEN and SYDVKM. This CDR3 is 16 amino acids long. Here the CDR3 DNA reads TGTGCCAGCAGCCCTTCGGGGGGACGACAGAATACCGAGCAGTACTTC. This codes for CASSPSGGRQNTEQYF.

In its sample, this clone was seen a few times. The chain links TRBV28 to TRBJ2-7; 9 bases map to TRBD2. CDR1 is MDHEN, CDR2 SYDVKM, per germline. After removal of 2 bases from V and 4 bases from J, the junction contained 3 bases not matched to a gene. The length of the CDR3 is 14 residues. In DNA form, the CDR3 reads TGTGCCAGCAGTTTAGCGGGAGGGGGGTACGAGCAGTACTTC. Its translation is CASSLAGGGYEQYF.

The chain links TRBV29-1 to TRBJ2-5, with no clear D. Near its end, the DNA agrees better with TRBJ2-7, so the J call may be wrong. From germline, CDR1 is SQVTM and CDR2 ANQGSEA. This CDR3 is built from 14 residues. The DNA of the CDR3 is TGCAGCGTTAAGAAAGAGGAGCTCCTTGACGAGCAGTACTTC. As protein: CSVKKEELLDEQYF.

The chain is built from TRBV28 and TRBJ2-2; D is ambiguous. The CDR3 extends over 16 amino acids. Germline CDR1 is MDHEN and CDR2 is SYDVKM. The ends were cut back, 6 bases at V and 1 base at J, with 15 bases in the middle. For the CDR3, the DNA is TGTGCCAGCAGCTCCACGGAGCTAGTGAACACCGGGGAGCTGTTTTTT. Amino acid sequence: CASSSTELVNTGELFF.

The chain uses TRBV27 and TRBJ2-2; D ambiguous. Trimming removed 9 bases at V and 0 bases at J, with 14 bases between. CDR1 and CDR2 from the germline V gene are MNHEY and SMNVEV (reference sequence). The CDR3 has 15 residues. In DNA, the CDR3 is TGTGCCAGTTCTCCGGAGTTCGCGAACACCGGGGAGCTGTTTTTT. Residues: CASSPEFANTGELFF.

The chain recombines TRBV4-3 with TRBJ1-5, with D tentatively TRBD1 (5 bases). CDR3 length equals 15 residues. Trimming pared 5 bases from V and 7 bases from J, leaving 18 bases between. Germline-derived CDR1 and CDR2 are LGHNA and YSLEER. The CDR3 sequence: CASSVDSGPGQPQHF. The CDR3 bases are TGCGCCAGCAGCGTAGACAGCGGGCCTGGACAGCCCCAGCATTTT.